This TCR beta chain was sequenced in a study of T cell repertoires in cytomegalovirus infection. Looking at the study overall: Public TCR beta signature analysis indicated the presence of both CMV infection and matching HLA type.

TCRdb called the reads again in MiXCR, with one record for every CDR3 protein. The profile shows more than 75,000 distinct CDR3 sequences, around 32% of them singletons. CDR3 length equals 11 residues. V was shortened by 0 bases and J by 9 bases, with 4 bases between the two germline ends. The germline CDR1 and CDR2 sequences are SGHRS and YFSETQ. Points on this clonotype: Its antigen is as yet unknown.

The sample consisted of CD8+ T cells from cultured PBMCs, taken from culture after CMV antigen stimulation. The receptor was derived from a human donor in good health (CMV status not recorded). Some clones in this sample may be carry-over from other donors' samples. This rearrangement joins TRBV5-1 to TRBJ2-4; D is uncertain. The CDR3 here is CASSLGTIQYF. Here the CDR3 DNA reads TGCGCCAGCAGCTTGGGTACCATTCAGTACTTC.